Reported below is one T cell receptor (beta chain). Its specificity is not known. Template-switch reactions added UMIs with a 6-nucleotide sample barcode. TCRdb reprocessed the 5' RACE reads and stores each CDR3 protein as one record, lacking DNA. The table gives approximately 400,000 distinct CDR3 sequences; the top ten clones make up 2.5% to 3% of it. The CDR3 is 13 residues long. From germline, CDR1 is KGHSH and CDR2 LQKENI. The data originate from a study of monozygotic twins with inflammatory bowel disease. Findings and caveats of the study: The authors could not tell different T cell subtypes apart. Clonotypes shared with others were fewer in IBD patients than in healthy twins, especially with disease activity. Against healthy co-twins, IBD patients had lower TCRbeta diversity (measured by inverse Simpson).

Sequenced input: blood. The receptor was isolated from a human donor with ulcerative colitis or Crohn's disease, or a healthy co-twin of an affected twin (not recorded which). This sequence joins TRBV18 and TRBJ2-7; there is no DNA to check the TCRdb D call of TRBD1. The CDR3 spells CASSQGSQYEQYF.